This note documents a single TCR beta chain sequence. This record comes from a study of CD8 T cells in Susac syndrome. In germline, CDR1 is SQVTM, CDR2 ANQGSEA. The CDR3 runs to 12 residues. V dropped 8 bases and J dropped 3 bases, with 13 bases sitting between them. The study sequenced TCR beta in blood CD8+ and CD4+ T cells. TEMRA cells were enriched by FACS, and CD4+ and CD8+ T cells were negatively isolated. RNA, at about 0.5 to 1 ug, was reverse transcribed with random hexamers. It was immunoSEQ multiplex PCR that amplified TCR beta CDR3 across 54 Vbeta and 13 Jbeta. MiXCR, run by TCRdb on the immunoSEQ multiplex PCR reads, gives a single entry per CDR3 protein. The sample consists of some 120,000 distinct CDR3 sequences, around 94% of them appearing once.

The sequence was collected from a human donor with multiple sclerosis. The sequenced sample consisted of CD4+ T cells from PBMCs. V is TRBV29-1 and J is TRBJ1-1; D is ambiguous. The CDR3, as DNA: TGCAGCTCTGCCCGATCGGACACTGAAGCTTTCTTT. Translating it yields CSSARSDTEAFF.